The 2 T cell receptor beta chains given below trace back to one sample, sequenced in a study of molecular identifiers for immune sequencing clone quantification. Each CDR3 protein is one row after TCRdb ran MiXCR on the PCR reads. Here the sample spans about 100,000 distinct CDR3 sequences, roughly a third being singletons. Sequencing was done on a sample of naive CD8+ T cells from blood, with Jurkat cell RNA spiked in. The subset: FACS-sorted CD8+CD4-CCR7+CD45RA+ naive T cells. Receptors were obtained from a human donor in good health. Some libraries in this study had Jurkat cell RNA spiked in.

This clonotype has a handful of counts. The chain carries TRBV7-9 and TRBJ2-7; D gene uncertain. From germline, CDR1 is SEHNR and CDR2 FQNEAQ (reference sequence). Trimming took 5 bases from V and 4 from J, leaving 15 bases between them. There are 14 residues in the CDR3. The CDR3 loop is CASSRAPPGYEQYF. CDR3 sequence (DNA): TGTGCCAGCAGCCGAGCCCCCCCAGGTTACGAGCAGTACTTC.

In its sample, this clonotype was seen a few times. This chain joins TRBV4-3 and TRBJ2-1; D gene uncertain. The CDR3 totals 13 residues. CDR1 is LGHNA and CDR2 is YSLEER in the germline V gene. The V gene lost 1 base and the J gene lost 9 bases, with 10 bases spanning the gap. The CDR3 loop is CASSQGVLGEQFF. CDR3 DNA: TGCGCCAGCAGCCAAGGGGTCCTAGGTGAGCAGTTCTTC.